Following are 30 T cell receptor beta chains from one sample sequenced in a study of shared clonotypes between healthy human individuals. Using immunoSEQ multiplex PCR, the repertoire was profiled, and TCRdb retains in-frame clones only, with some absent. The sample lists about 1.4 million clones; approximately 97% were seen once. Sequenced sample: naive CD4+ T cells sorted from blood. This sample's subset: CD45RA+ positively selected. Source of these receptors: a man aged 25-45 years in good health.

The V and J genes are TRBV5-4 and TRBJ2-3, with D hard to call. The CDR3 has 14 residues. V was trimmed by 0 bases and J by 0 bases, leaving 5 bases between them. CDR1 and CDR2 (germline): SGHNT, YYREEE (reference sequence). In DNA, the CDR3 is TGTGCCAGCAGCTTGGAACATAGCACAGATACGCAGTATTTT. Its translation is CASSLEHSTDTQYF.

The chain has TRBV5-1 and TRBJ2-5; no definite D call. The V gene's germline CDR1 is SGHRS and CDR2 YFSETQ. V lost 0 bases, J lost 0 bases, and 18 bases lay in between. The CDR3 totals 18 residues. The CDR3 DNA is TGCGCCAGCAGCTTGGGGTCGGCCACGGCACGGTACCAAGAGACCCAGTACTTC. It yields the protein CASSLGSATARYQETQYF.

This clone turned up a few times. The chain links TRBV6-5 to TRBJ1-1; perhaps TRBD1 as D (6 bases). The CDR3 runs 13 residues. The germline CDR1 and CDR2 sequences are MNHEY and SVGAGI. V lost 7 bases and J lost 3, with 12 bases in between. In DNA, the CDR3 is TGTGCCAGCACTTTAGACAGGCACACTGAAGCTTTCTTT. This codes for CASTLDRHTEAFF.

As to this clone: This same CDR3 is encoded by further DNA sequences in the sample. This chain uses TRBV18 with TRBJ1-1; D is ambiguous. Germline V gene data show CDR1 as KGHSH and CDR2 as LQKENI. Trimming stripped 6 bases from V and 2 bases from J, with 10 bases between. This CDR3 has 13 residues. DNA of the CDR3: TGTGCCAGCTCCCCCGACGGTAACACTGAAGCTTTCTTT. Residues: CASSPDGNTEAFF.

The chain combines TRBV14 with TRBJ2-1; 10 bases line up with TRBD1. The germline V gene encodes CDR1 SGHDN and CDR2 FVKESK. The CDR3 totals 15 residues. J lost 5 bases, V lost 4 bases, and 5 bases had no gene match. DNA of the CDR3: TGTGCCAGCAGCCGTACCGGGACAGGGGACAATGAGCAGTTCTTC. Translating gives CASSRTGTGDNEQFF.

The chain is built from TRBV28 and TRBJ2-1; tentatively, D is TRBD2 (6 bases). Deletions cut 7 bases from V and 3 bases from J, with 19 bases between. This CDR3 is 16 amino acids long. Germline CDR1 MDHEN, CDR2 SYDVKM. The CDR3 DNA reads as TGTGCCAGCATGGTTTTTGGCGGGACCAACTACAATGAGCAGTTCTTC. This encodes CASMVFGGTNYNEQFF.

The chain combines TRBV19 with TRBJ2-1; weak D call: TRBD2 (6 bases). V was clipped by 8 bases and J by 7 bases, with 9 bases between them. Looked up from germline, CDR1 is LNHDA and CDR2 is SQIVND (reference sequence). The CDR3 contains 11 residues. CDR3 region: CASAAGNEQFF. In nucleotides, the CDR3 is TGTGCCAGTGCGGCGGGGAATGAGCAGTTCTTC.

This clone has only one observation. The CDR3: CASSETRLRTGELFF. For the CDR3, the DNA is TGTGCCAGCAGTGAGACGAGGCTACGGACCGGGGAGCTGTTTTTT. The rearrangement uses TRBV27 and TRBJ2-2; D call uncertain. Germline CDR1 reads MNHEY; CDR2 reads SMNVEV (reference sequence). The V and J ends lost 5 bases and 5 bases respectively, with 15 bases between them. This CDR3 spans 15 amino acids.

A remark on this clone: Additional DNA sequences in this sample encode the identical CDR3. Written as DNA, the CDR3 is TGTGCCAGCAGCTTGGTGGGGAGGGGCTACACCTTC. It translates to CASSLVGRGYTF. V usage is TRBV5-8 and J usage is TRBJ1-2; D is unresolved. The CDR3 is made up of 12 amino acids. Germline V gene lookup returns CDR1 SGHTS and CDR2 YDEGEE. Trimming took off 0 bases at V and 8 bases at J, with 8 bases between the two ends.

This sequence joins TRBV6-6 and TRBJ2-2; 8 bases align to TRBD2. CDR1 MNHNY and CDR2 SVGAGI come from the germline V gene (reference sequence). J was trimmed by 2 bases and V by 2 bases; bases with no gene match: 4. The CDR3 runs 16 residues. The CDR3: CASSYRAGDNTGELFF. CDR3 bases: TGTGCCAGCAGTTACAGAGCGGGAGACAACACCGGGGAGCTGTTTTTT.

V gene TRBV10-3 combines with J gene TRBJ2-3; D is unresolved. With 10 bases removed from V and 2 bases from J, the gap between germline ends came to 16 bases. CDR1 and CDR2 from the germline V gene are ENHRY and SYGVKD. This CDR3 has 14 residues. As DNA, the CDR3 is TGTGCCACCGCCGTTTGGCACGACACAGATACGCAGTATTTT. This gives the protein CATAVWHDTDTQYF.

J is TRBJ2-3 and V is TRBV11-2; no firm D call. V was pared by 1 base and J by 0 bases, with 11 bases between. The germline V gene encodes CDR1 SGHAT and CDR2 FQNNGV. The CDR3 spans 16 residues. CDR3 amino acids: CASSLGAAPSTDTQYF. The CDR3 DNA sequence: TGTGCCAGCAGCTTAGGCGCAGCCCCTAGCACAGATACGCAGTATTTT.

The chain employs TRBV2 and TRBJ2-7; 9 bases line up with TRBD1. Trimming at V came to 3 bases and at J to 4 bases, leaving 7 bases not matched to a gene. The CDR3 sequence is 15 residues long. From germline, CDR1 is SNHLY and CDR2 FYNNEI. CDR3 coding DNA: TGTGCCAGCAGTGATCTGGGGACAGGGCTTTACGAGCAGTACTTC. This gives the protein CASSDLGTGLYEQYF.

The genes are TRBV9 and TRBJ2-3; maybe TRBD2 (6 bases). Germline V CDR1 and CDR2: SGDLS, YYNGEE. V dropped 0 bases and J dropped 4 bases, with 9 bases sitting between them. CDR3 length: 14 residues. The CDR3 DNA sequence: TGTGCCAGCAGCGTAGAGTGGGGGGCAGATACGCAGTATTTT. Translating it yields CASSVEWGADTQYF.

The rearrangement links TRBV5-1 to TRBJ2-3; 12 bases fit TRBD2. The CDR3 consists of 15 residues. V lost 2 bases, J lost 4 bases, and 2 bases stayed unmatched. The V gene's germline CDR1 is SGHRS and CDR2 YFSETQ. The CDR3 bases are TGCGCCAGCAGCTTCCTAGCGGGAGGGGCAGATACGCAGTATTTT. Translation gives CASSFLAGGADTQYF.

V is TRBV29-1 and J is TRBJ2-7, with 9 bases aligning to TRBD1. From germline, CDR1 is SQVTM and CDR2 ANQGSEA. The CDR3 is 13 amino acids. The J segment lost 3 bases and the V segment lost 6 bases, leaving 6 bases of the junction unmatched. For the CDR3, the DNA is TGCAGCGTAGTACAGGGGGCGATCTACGAGCAGTACTTC. Protein sequence: CSVVQGAIYEQYF.

The rearrangement links TRBV30 to TRBJ1-5, with a weak D call TRBD1 (5 bases). The CDR3 has 15 amino acids. CDR1 GTSNPN and CDR2 SVGIG come from the germline V gene (reference sequence). The V and J ends lost 0 bases and 4 bases respectively, with 13 bases between them. This CDR3 reads CAWSVSLAGNQPQHF. In DNA, the CDR3 is TGTGCCTGGAGTGTAAGTCTGGCAGGGAATCAGCCCCAGCATTTT.

CDR3 sequence (DNA): TGTGCCAGCTGGGGGGGATCTTACCAGCCCCAGCATTTT. This codes for CASWGGSYQPQHF. The chain links TRBV28 to TRBJ1-5; D possibly corresponds to TRBD1 (5 bases). The length of the CDR3 is 13 residues. The germline V gene encodes CDR1 MDHEN and CDR2 SYDVKM. V was cut by 8 bases and J by 7 bases, with 15 bases left in between. The entire variable domain, with the rest obtained from reference TRBV28 and TRBJ1-5, is as follows: DVKVTQSSRYLVKRTGEKVFLECVQDMDHENMFWYRQDPGLGLRLIYFSYDVKMKEKGDIPEGYSVSREKKERFSLILESASTNQTSMYLCASWGGSYQPQHFGDGTRLSIL.

The table lists this clone with a count of one. This chain connects TRBV29-1 to TRBJ2-5; the D call may be TRBD1 or TRBD2 (5 bases each). CDR1 is SQVTM, CDR2 ANQGSEA, per germline. The ends were cut back, 2 bases at V and 4 bases at J, with 17 bases in the middle. This CDR3 region has 15 residues. CDR3 protein: CSVEWAGHGGETQYF. Written as DNA, the CDR3 is TGCAGCGTTGAATGGGCCGGACATGGGGGAGAGACCCAGTACTTC. Variable domain in full (rest from reference TRBV29-1 and TRBJ2-5): SAVISQKPSRDICQRGTSLTIQCQVDSQVTMMFWYRQQPGQSLTLIATANQGSEATYESGFVIDKFPISRPNLTFSTLTVSNMSPEDSSIYLCSVEWAGHGGETQYFGPGTRLLVL.

The chain has TRBV7-9 and TRBJ2-1; 8 bases are a match to TRBD2. V lost 6 bases, J lost 2 bases, and 12 bases stayed unmatched. The germline gives CDR1 SEHNR, CDR2 FQNEAQ (reference sequence). The CDR3 length is 17 residues. The CDR3 region is CASSAYSGIRTYNEQFF. The CDR3, as DNA: TGTGCCAGCAGTGCTTATAGCGGGATAAGGACCTACAATGAGCAGTTCTTC.

CDR3 amino acids: CASRTYTRTQYF. The CDR3 DNA is TGTGCCAGCAGGACTTACACACGGACCCAGTACTTC. This sequence joins TRBV6-1 and TRBJ2-5; D is uncertain. The CDR3 consists of 12 residues. Germline-derived CDR1 and CDR2 are MNHNS and SASEGT. Trimming removed 6 bases at V and 7 bases at J, with 12 bases between.

The CDR3 coding sequence is TGTGCCAGCAGTCCCATACACGGGAGGGCCTTGGACAATGAGCAGTTCTTC. Amino acids: CASSPIHGRALDNEQFF. This chain uses TRBV7-9 with TRBJ2-1, with 8 bases identical to TRBD2. V trimming: 6 bases; J trimming: 5 bases; junction bases outside the gene matches: 15. The V gene's germline CDR1 is SEHNR and CDR2 FQNEAQ (reference sequence). The CDR3 spans 17 residues.

This chain links TRBV19 with TRBJ1-5; no reliable D call. Trimming removed 5 bases from V and 9 bases from J, with 17 bases in between. CDR3 length equals 14 residues. Per germline, CDR1 LNHDA and CDR2 SQIVND (reference sequence). CDR3 sequence (DNA): TGTGCCAGTAGTTTGGGAACAGAGGCCGGGCCCCAGCATTTT. This gives the protein CASSLGTEAGPQHF.

In the case of this clone: This sample includes further DNA sequences coding for the same CDR3. V and J are TRBV5-1 and TRBJ2-2; maybe TRBD1 (6 bases). Germline-derived CDR1 and CDR2 are SGHRS and YFSETQ. The V gene lost 2 bases and the J gene lost 5 bases, with 7 bases spanning the gap. The CDR3 is 13 residues long. The CDR3 DNA reads TGCGCCAGCAGCTTCCAGGGGACCGGGGAGCTGTTTTTT. Its protein is CASSFQGTGELFF.

This sequence joins TRBV7-8 and TRBJ2-1; D remains ambiguous. Germline CDR1 reads SGHVS; CDR2 reads FQNEAQ. The CDR3 is 12 residues long. Between the trimmed V and J ends, which lost 5 bases and 15 bases, there was a span of 17 bases. CDR3 sequence: CASSPAGGKRFF. CDR3 nucleotides: TGTGCCAGCAGCCCCGCCGGTGGGAAACGGTTCTTC.

The V and J genes are TRBV11-2 and TRBJ2-7, with 14 bases that match TRBD2. Germline loops: CDR1 SGHAT, CDR2 FQNNGV. V was pared by 4 bases and J by 2 bases, with 4 bases of the junction left unmatched. This CDR3 has 16 amino acids. The CDR3 nucleotides read TGTGCCAGCAGCTCGGGACTAGCGGGGGAAACCTACGAGCAGTACTTC. It codes for CASSSGLAGETYEQYF.

Regarding this clone: Other nucleotide sequences from this sample produce the same CDR3. V usage is TRBV5-1 and J usage is TRBJ2-1, with D maybe TRBD1 (5 bases). CDR3 length: 12 amino acids. Trimming took off 3 bases at V and 6 bases at J, with 7 bases between the two ends. Germline CDR1 SGHRS, CDR2 YFSETQ. The CDR3 loop reads CASSSQGNEQFF. CDR3 DNA: TGCGCCAGCAGCTCCCAGGGCAATGAGCAGTTCTTC.

The chain links TRBV14 to TRBJ2-2; D is unclear. V was pared by 0 bases and J by 2 bases, with 10 bases between. The CDR3 has 16 amino acids. Germline CDR1 and CDR2: SGHDN and FVKESK. CDR3 in amino acids: CASSQDNWFNTGELFF. CDR3 nucleotides: TGTGCCAGCAGCCAAGATAATTGGTTCAACACCGGGGAGCTGTTTTTT.

The chain combines TRBV13 with TRBJ2-7, with TRBD2 identical over 10 bases. In germline, CDR1 is PRHDT, CDR2 FYEKMQ (reference sequence). This CDR3 is 15 amino acids long. V gave up 3 bases and J gave up 2 bases; unmatched junction bases: 4. CDR3: CASSLGTSVTYEQYF. CDR3 nucleotides: TGTGCCAGCAGCTTGGGGACTAGCGTAACCTACGAGCAGTACTTC. Combining the CDR3 with reference TRBV13 and TRBJ2-7 gives the whole variable domain AAGVIQSPRHLIKEKRETATLKCYPIPRHDTVYWYQQGPGQDPQFLISFYEKMQSDKGSIPDRFSAQQFSDYHSELNMSSLELGDSALYFCASSLGTSVTYEQYFGPGTRLTVT.

V gene TRBV5-1 combines with J gene TRBJ2-2; D possibly corresponds to TRBD1 (5 bases). Germline lookup yields CDR1 SGHRS and CDR2 YFSETQ. This CDR3 is built from 17 residues. V lost 1 base and J 2 bases, leaving 15 bases between the germline ends. This chain's CDR3 is CASSLPSGKENTGELFF. The CDR3 coding sequence is TGCGCCAGCAGCTTGCCATCAGGGAAAGAAAACACCGGGGAGCTGTTTTTT. The whole variable domain, remainder taken from reference TRBV5-1 and TRBJ2-2, is KAGVTQTPRYLIKTRGQQVTLSCSPISGHRSVSWYQQTPGQGLQFLFEYFSETQRNKGNFPGRFSGRQFSNSRSEMNVSTLELGDSALYLCASSLPSGKENTGELFFGEGSRLTVL.